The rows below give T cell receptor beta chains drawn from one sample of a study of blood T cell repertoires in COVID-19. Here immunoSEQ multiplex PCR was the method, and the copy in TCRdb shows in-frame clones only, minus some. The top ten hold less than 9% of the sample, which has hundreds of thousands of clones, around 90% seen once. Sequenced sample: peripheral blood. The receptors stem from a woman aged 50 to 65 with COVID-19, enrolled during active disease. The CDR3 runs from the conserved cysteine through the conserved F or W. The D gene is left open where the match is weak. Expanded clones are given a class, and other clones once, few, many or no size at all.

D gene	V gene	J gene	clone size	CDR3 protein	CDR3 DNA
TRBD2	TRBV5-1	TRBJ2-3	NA	CASSLSSAGGATSTDTQYF	TGCGCCAGCAGCTTGAGCTCGGCGGGGGGAGCTACTAGCACAGATACGCAGTATTTT
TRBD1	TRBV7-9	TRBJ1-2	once	CASTKTGENNYGYTF	TGTGCCAGCACCAAGACAGGGGAAAATAACTATGGCTACACCTTC
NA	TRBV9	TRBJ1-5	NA	CASSVDGGDNQPQHF	TGTGCCAGCAGCGTAGACGGAGGGGATAATCAGCCCCAGCATTTT
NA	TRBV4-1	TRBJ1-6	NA	CASSQGRGSNSPLHF	TGCGCCAGCAGCCAAGGGAGGGGATCTAATTCACCCCTCCACTTT
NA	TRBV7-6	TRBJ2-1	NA	CASSLSSASSYNEQFF	TGTGCCAGCAGCTTAAGTAGCGCTAGCTCCTACAATGAGCAGTTCTTC
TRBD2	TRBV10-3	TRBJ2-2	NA	CAISDWASGGAYTGELFF	TGTGCCATCAGTGATTGGGCTAGCGGGGGGGCGTACACCGGGGAGCTGTTTTTT
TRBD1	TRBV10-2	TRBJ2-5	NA	CASSKTGGGETQYF	TGCGCCAGCAGTAAGACAGGGGGCGGCGAGACCCAGTACTTC
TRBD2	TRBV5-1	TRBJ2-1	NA	CASSLQGGGIWGNEQFF	TGCGCCAGCAGCCTGCAGGGCGGGGGGATTTGGGGGAATGAGCAGTTCTTC
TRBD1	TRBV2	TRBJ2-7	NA	CASGDRGLAYEQYF	TGTGCCAGCGGAGACAGGGGCTTAGCCTACGAGCAGTACTTC
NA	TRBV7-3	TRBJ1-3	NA	CASRFQGTGNTIYF	TGTGCCAGCAGGTTCCAGGGAACCGGAAACACCATATATTTT
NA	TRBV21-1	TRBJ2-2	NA	CASSLVQGSGTGELFF	TGTGCCAGCAGCCTAGTACAGGGATCGGGCACCGGGGAGCTGTTTTTT
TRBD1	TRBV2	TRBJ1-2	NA	CASSVDRGNGYTF	TGTGCCAGCAGTGTTGACAGGGGCAATGGCTACACCTTC
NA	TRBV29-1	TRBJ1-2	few	CSVGGAPNYGYTF	TGCAGCGTGGGGGGGGCTCCCAACTATGGCTACACCTTC
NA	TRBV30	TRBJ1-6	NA	CAWSVQGNNSPLHF	TGTGCCTGGAGTGTTCAGGGTAACAATTCACCCCTCCACTTT
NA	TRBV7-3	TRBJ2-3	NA	CASSLKSVHTQYF	TGTGCCAGCAGCTTAAAATCCGTCCATACGCAGTATTTT
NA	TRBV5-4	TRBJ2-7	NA	CATSFRGLDEQYF	TGTGCCACCTCCTTCCGGGGTCTAGACGAGCAGTACTTC
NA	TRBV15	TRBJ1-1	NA	CATSRDRWNTEAFF	TGTGCCACCAGCAGAGACCGGTGGAACACTGAAGCTTTCTTT
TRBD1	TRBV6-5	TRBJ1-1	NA	CASRPPGQGTEAFF	TGTGCCAGCAGGCCCCCGGGACAGGGAACTGAAGCTTTCTTT
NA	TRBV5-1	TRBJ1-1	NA	CASKAAGENTEAFF	TGCGCCAGTAAAGCTGCAGGGGAGAACACTGAAGCTTTCTTT
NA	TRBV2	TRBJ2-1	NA	CASRRTGTGFFF	TGTGCCAGCAGGAGAACCGGGACTGGTTTTTTCTTC
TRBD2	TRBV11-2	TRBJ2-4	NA	CASSPGGIQYF	TGTGCCAGCAGCCCGGGGGGGATTCAGTACTTC
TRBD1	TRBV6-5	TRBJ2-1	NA	CASNVGNRGYNEQFF	TGTGCCAGCAACGTCGGGAACAGGGGATACAATGAGCAGTTCTTC
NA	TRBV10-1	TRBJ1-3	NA	CASPAGRGGRWSGNTIYF	TGCGCCAGCCCCGCGGGCAGGGGAGGGCGGTGGTCTGGAAACACCATATATTTT
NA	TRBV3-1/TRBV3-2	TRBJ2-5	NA	CASSQVTGDWLGTQYF	TGTGCCAGCAGCCAAGTCACGGGTGACTGGCTCGGGACCCAGTACTTC
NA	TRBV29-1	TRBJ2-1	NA	CSVEGNQAPYNEQFF	TGCAGCGTTGAAGGGAACCAGGCCCCATACAATGAGCAGTTCTTC
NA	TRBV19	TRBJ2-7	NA	CASSIESSYEQYF	TGTGCCAGTAGTATTGAGTCCTCCTACGAGCAGTACTTC
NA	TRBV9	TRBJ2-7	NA	CASSEGVGHEYEQYF	TGTGCCAGCAGCGAAGGGGTGGGACACGAATACGAGCAGTACTTC
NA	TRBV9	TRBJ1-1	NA	CASSVAGLTNTEAFF	TGTGCCAGCAGCGTAGCGGGACTAACGAACACTGAAGCTTTCTTT
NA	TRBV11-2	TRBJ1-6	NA	CASSFLTGADSPLHF	TGTGCCAGCAGCTTCCTTACGGGAGCCGATTCACCCCTCCACTTT
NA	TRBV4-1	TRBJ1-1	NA	CASSQMPGSYLNTEAFF	TGCGCCAGCAGCCAAATGCCAGGTTCTTACCTGAACACTGAAGCTTTCTTT
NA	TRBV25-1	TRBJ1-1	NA	CASSDGRRGAFF	TGTGCCAGCAGTGATGGACGCCGGGGAGCTTTCTTT
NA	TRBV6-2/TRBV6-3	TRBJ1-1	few	CASSHSLGNTEAFF	TGTGCCAGCAGTCACTCCCTAGGGAACACTGAAGCTTTCTTT
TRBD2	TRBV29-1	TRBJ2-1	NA	CSVGGTSGPSSSYNEQFF	TGCAGCGTGGGGGGGACTAGTGGCCCCTCAAGCTCCTACAATGAGCAGTTCTTC
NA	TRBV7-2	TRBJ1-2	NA	CASSLFEGSGYTF	TGTGCCAGCAGCTTATTTGAGGGAAGTGGCTACACCTTC
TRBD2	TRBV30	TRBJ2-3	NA	CACPAGEEDTQYF	TGTGCCTGCCCAGCGGGGGAGGAGGATACGCAGTATTTT
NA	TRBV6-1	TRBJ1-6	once	CASSERGPLNSPLHF	TGTGCCAGCAGTGAAAGGGGCCCCCTTAATTCACCCCTCCACTTT
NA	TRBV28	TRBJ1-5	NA	CASSTDRQGKSNQPQHF	TGTGCCAGCAGTACCGACCGTCAGGGAAAGAGCAATCAGCCCCAGCATTTT
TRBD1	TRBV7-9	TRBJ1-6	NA	CASGGGGWDSPLHF	TGTGCCAGCGGCGGAGGGGGCTGGGATTCACCCCTCCACTTT
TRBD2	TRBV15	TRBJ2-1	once	CATSASWGGRRGYNEQFF	TGTGCCACCAGCGCCTCATGGGGGGGAAGGCGTGGGTACAATGAGCAGTTCTTC
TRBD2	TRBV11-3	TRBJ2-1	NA	CASSLDGGGYNEQFF	TGTGCCAGCAGCTTAGACGGGGGGGGATACAATGAGCAGTTCTTC
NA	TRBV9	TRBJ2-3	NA	CASTRDWGTDTQYF	TGTGCCAGCACCCGAGACTGGGGCACAGATACGCAGTATTTT
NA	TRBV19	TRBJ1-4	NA	CATLGAAEKLFF	TGTGCCACCCTAGGCGCAGCTGAAAAACTGTTTTTT
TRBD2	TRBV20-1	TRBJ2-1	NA	CSASSGGVNNEQFF	TGCAGTGCTAGTAGTGGGGGGGTCAACAATGAGCAGTTCTTC
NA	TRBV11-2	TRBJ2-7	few	CASSLDLARGGYEQYF	TGTGCCAGCAGCTTAGATCTGGCTCGGGGAGGTTACGAGCAGTACTTC
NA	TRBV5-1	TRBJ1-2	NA	CASSGGGEVGGYTF	TGCGCCAGCAGCGGTGGAGGAGAGGTCGGCGGCTACACCTTC